Listed below are T cell receptor beta chains from one sample, sequenced in a study of cytotoxic CD8 clonotypes in ibrutinib-treated CLL. This table comes from immunoSEQ multiplex PCR, and its TCRdb copy is limited to in-frame clones, with some not included. The table has 250,000 to 350,000 clones, about 72% seen once. Sample: PBMCs, taken at disease progression, from a patient treated with ibrutinib. The receptors shown here come from a human donor with chronic lymphocytic leukemia. The CDR3 runs from the conserved cysteine through the conserved F or W. D genes are given only for firm matches. Rows may omit the clone size; those that give it use once, few, many or a size class.

NA	TRBJ2-1	NA	TRBV6-6	11	TGTGCCAGCAGTTACTCCGATGAGCAGTTCTTC	CASSYSDEQFF
NA	TRBJ1-1	NA	TRBV4-3	16	TGCGCCAGCAGCCAGGATCACAGGCACGGGAACACTGAAGCTTTCTTT	CASSQDHRHGNTEAFF
few	TRBJ2-1	TRBD1	TRBV9	15	TGTGCCAGCAGCGTCACGGGACAGGGCTACAATGAGCAGTTCTTC	CASSVTGQGYNEQFF
once	TRBJ1-1	NA	TRBV9	15	TGTGCCAGCAGCGCGCACGGGGGGAGGAGCACTGAAGCTTTCTTT	CASSAHGGRSTEAFF
NA	TRBJ1-2	NA	TRBV27	14	TGTGCCAGCAAAAGGGAATCCGATGTCGGTGGCTACACCTTC	CASKRESDVGGYTF
NA	TRBJ2-7	TRBD1	TRBV7-6	16	TGTGCCAGCAGCTTAGTGTCAGGGGGCGCGGTCTACGAGCAGTACTTC	CASSLVSGGAVYEQYF
NA	TRBJ2-5	NA	TRBV25-1	14	TGTGCCAGCAGTTCCATCGGCGGACAAGAGACCCAGTACTTC	CASSSIGGQETQYF
once	TRBJ2-7	TRBD1	TRBV5-6	14	TGTGCCAGCAGCAATCCCGGGACAGGTAAAGAGCAGTACTTC	CASSNPGTGKEQYF
NA	TRBJ2-7	TRBD1	TRBV4-1	13	TGCGCCAGCAGCCCGGGGACAGTTGGGGAGCAGTACTTC	CASSPGTVGEQYF
NA	TRBJ2-7	NA	TRBV18	14	TGTGCCAGCTCATTCGGGACGGCTTCATACGAGCAGTACTTC	CASSFGTASYEQYF
NA	TRBJ2-7	TRBD1	TRBV19	15	TGTGCCAGTAGTACAATCCGGGACAGGGGTCGCGAGCAGTACTTC	CASSTIRDRGREQYF
NA	TRBJ1-2	TRBD1	TRBV13	17	TGTGCCAGCAGCTTGGGGGACAGGGCGGCGGGGGACTATGGCTACACCTTC	CASSLGDRAAGDYGYTF
few	TRBJ2-1	TRBD2	TRBV7-9	16	TGTGCCAGCAGTTCAACTAGCGGGACAATCTACAATGAGCAGTTCTTC	CASSSTSGTIYNEQFF
once	TRBJ2-7	TRBD2	TRBV28	16	TGTGCCAGCAGTTCCTTAGCGGGAGACGCGTCCTACGAGCAGTACTTC	CASSSLAGDASYEQYF
NA	TRBJ1-1	NA	TRBV6-4	17	TGTGCCAGCAGTGAAGGTAAGGCAGGGGCGGGGAGCACTGAAGCTTTCTTT	CASSEGKAGAGSTEAFF
NA	TRBJ2-1	TRBD2	TRBV6-6	15	TGTGCCAGCAGCAGGACTAGCGGGGTTAACAATGAGCAGTTCTTC	CASSRTSGVNNEQFF
few	TRBJ2-3	NA	TRBV7-3	14	TGTGCCAGCAGCTTAGCCGGGCTCTACGATACGCAGTATTTT	CASSLAGLYDTQYF
NA	TRBJ2-1	TRBD1	TRBV7-8	15	TGTGCCAGCAGCCCCTGGGACAGCTCCTACAATGAGCAGTTCTTC	CASSPWDSSYNEQFF
NA	TRBJ1-2	NA	TRBV19	14	TGTGCCAGTAGGAGGCAGGAGATTAACTATGGCTACACCTTC	CASRRQEINYGYTF
NA	TRBJ1-4	NA	TRBV7-9	14	TGTGCCAGCAGCTTCTTCGCAACTAATGAAAAACTGTTTTTT	CASSFFATNEKLFF
NA	TRBJ1-4	TRBD1	TRBV9	13	TGTGCCAGCAGCGCTAGACAGGGTGAAAAACTGTTTTTT	CASSARQGEKLFF
NA	TRBJ1-4	NA	TRBV5-1	15	TGCGCCAGCAGCTTGGACAGGGCCCTTAATGAAAAACTGTTTTTT	CASSLDRALNEKLFF
NA	TRBJ1-4	NA	TRBV27	15	TGTGCCAGCAGTAGCGGGGGAGCAACTAATGAAAAACTGTTTTTT	CASSSGGATNEKLFF
NA	TRBJ2-1	NA	TRBV6-5	16	TGTGCCAGCAGTTACACGACCGGAGCACCCTTCAATGAGCAGTTCTTC	CASSYTTGAPFNEQFF
NA	TRBJ2-7	TRBD2	TRBV10-3	16	TGTGCCATCAGTGACCCACTAGCGGGAGTTTTGTACGAGCAGTACTTC	CAISDPLAGVLYEQYF
NA	TRBJ2-7	TRBD2	TRBV20-1	10	TGCAGCGGGGGGGACTACGAGCAGTACTTC	CSGGDYEQYF
NA	TRBJ2-1	TRBD1	TRBV6-1	13	TGTGCCAGTGGACAGGGGAGGTACAATGAGCAGTTCTTC	CASGQGRYNEQFF
NA	TRBJ2-7	NA	TRBV5-4	12	TGTGCCAGCAGCTTCGATTCCAACGAGCAGTACTTC	CASSFDSNEQYF
NA	TRBJ1-1	NA	TRBV18	18	TGTGCCAGCTCACGCCGAGGGTGGGACACCTCCATGAACACTGAAGCTTTCTTT	CASSRRGWDTSMNTEAFF
NA	TRBJ2-7	TRBD1	TRBV7-9	15	TGTGCCAGCAGCCCGGGTGGGACAGGGGCCTACGAGCAGTACTTC	CASSPGGTGAYEQYF
NA	TRBJ1-3	TRBD1	TRBV7-3	15	TGTGCCAGCAGCTTGGGGACAGGGGTCGGAAACACCATATATTTT	CASSLGTGVGNTIYF
once	TRBJ1-6	NA	TRBV7-6	14	TGTGCCAGCAGCCTCGGCCATATAGATTCACCCCTCCACTTT	CASSLGHIDSPLHF
few	TRBJ2-3	NA	TRBV7-9	14	TGTGCCAGCAGCTTAGCTGGAAGCACAGATACGCAGTATTTT	CASSLAGSTDTQYF
NA	TRBJ1-1	TRBD1	TRBV20-1	11	TGCAGCGTCGACAGGGCGGGTGAAGCTTTCTTT	CSVDRAGEAFF
few	TRBJ2-7	NA	TRBV4-1	16	TGCGCCAGCAGCCACCCCTACACCGGGGGGCTCGAGGAGCAGTACTTC	CASSHPYTGGLEEQYF
NA	TRBJ1-4	NA	TRBV5-1	14	TGCGCCAGCAGCTTGCTTTCAACTAATGAAAAACTGTTTTTT	CASSLLSTNEKLFF
NA	TRBJ2-7	NA	TRBV7-8	14	TGTGCCAGCAGCTTAAGACAGGACCCCTACGAGCAGTACTTC	CASSLRQDPYEQYF
NA	TRBJ2-7	NA	TRBV13	13	TGTGCCAGCAGCTCCAGGGGCTCCTACGAGCAGTACTTC	CASSSRGSYEQYF
few	TRBJ1-1	NA	TRBV7-2	15	TGTGCCAGCAGCTTTAATGGGCGGATGAACACTGAAGCTTTCTTT	CASSFNGRMNTEAFF
NA	TRBJ2-5	TRBD2	TRBV18	16	TGTGCCAGCTCCCTGATAGCGGGAGCGAACCAAGAGACCCAGTACTTC	CASSLIAGANQETQYF
NA	TRBJ2-2	NA	TRBV6-5	11	TGTGCCAGCAGTTACGGGATGCTCTCTTTTTTT	CASSYGMLSFF
NA	TRBJ1-2	NA	TRBV5-6	13	TGTGCCAGCAGCTTTCGACGGGACTATGGCTACACCTTC	CASSFRRDYGYTF
NA	TRBJ2-7	NA	TRBV5-1	13	TGCGCCAGCAGCTTGGTAGGGGGTGGCGAGCAGTACTTC	CASSLVGGGEQYF
NA	TRBJ2-7	TRBD1	TRBV5-1	18	TGCGCCAGCAGCCGCGTTACAGGAACTGGGACAGGCTCCTACGAGCAGTACTTC	CASSRVTGTGTGSYEQYF